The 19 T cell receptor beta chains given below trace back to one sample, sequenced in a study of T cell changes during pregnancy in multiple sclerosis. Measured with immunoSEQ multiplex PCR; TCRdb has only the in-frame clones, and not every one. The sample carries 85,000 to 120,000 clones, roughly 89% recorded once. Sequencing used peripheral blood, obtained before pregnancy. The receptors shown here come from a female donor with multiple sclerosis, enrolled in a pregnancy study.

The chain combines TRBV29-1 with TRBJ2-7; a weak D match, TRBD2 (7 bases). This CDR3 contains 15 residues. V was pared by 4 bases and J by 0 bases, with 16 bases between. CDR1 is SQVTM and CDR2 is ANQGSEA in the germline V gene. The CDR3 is CSVGGGSLSSYEQYF. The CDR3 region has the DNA TGCAGCGTTGGCGGGGGCAGTCTTAGCTCCTACGAGCAGTACTTC.

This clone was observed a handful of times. CDR3 region: CASSSVGGSSTEAFF. CDR3 DNA: TGTGCCAGCAGCTCCGTCGGGGGGTCGAGCACTGAAGCTTTCTTT. The chain combines TRBV7-2 with TRBJ1-1, with a weak D call TRBD1 (5 bases). CDR3 length: 15 residues. V was shortened by 4 bases and J by 4 bases, with 16 bases between the two germline ends. The germline gives CDR1 SGHTA, CDR2 FQGNSA.

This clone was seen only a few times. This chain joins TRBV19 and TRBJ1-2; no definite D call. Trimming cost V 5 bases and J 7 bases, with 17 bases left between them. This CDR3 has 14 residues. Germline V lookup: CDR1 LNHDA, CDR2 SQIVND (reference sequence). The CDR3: CASSQKNGLSGYTF. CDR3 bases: TGTGCCAGTAGTCAAAAGAACGGACTGTCTGGCTACACCTTC.

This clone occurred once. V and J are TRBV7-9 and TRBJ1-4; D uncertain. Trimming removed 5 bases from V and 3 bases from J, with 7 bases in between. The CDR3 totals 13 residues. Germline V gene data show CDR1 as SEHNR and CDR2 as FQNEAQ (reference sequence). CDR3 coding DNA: TGTGCCAGCAGCCGGGAGGCTAATGAAAAACTGTTTTTT. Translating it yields CASSREANEKLFF. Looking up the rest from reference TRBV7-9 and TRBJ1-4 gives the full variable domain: DTGVSQNPRHKITKRGQNVTFRCDPISEHNRLYWYRQTLGQGPEFLTYFQNEAQLEKSRLLSDRFSAERPKGSFSTLEIQRTEQGDSAMYLCASSREANEKLFFGSGTQLSVL.

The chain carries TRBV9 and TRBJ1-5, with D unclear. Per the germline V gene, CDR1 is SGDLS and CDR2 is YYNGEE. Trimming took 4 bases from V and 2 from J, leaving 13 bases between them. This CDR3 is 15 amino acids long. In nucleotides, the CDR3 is TGTGCCAGCAGCCCGGACGGGAAAGGCAATCAGCCCCAGCATTTT. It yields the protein CASSPDGKGNQPQHF.

Here the CDR3 DNA reads TGCGCCAGCAACCGCGGACAGCGAATCGATGAGCAGTTCTTC. Its translation is CASNRGQRIDEQFF. The chain recombines TRBV5-1 with TRBJ2-1, with a possible D match to TRBD1 (6 bases). Germline-derived CDR1 and CDR2 are SGHRS and YFSETQ. V gave up 6 bases and J gave up 8 bases, with 18 bases separating them. The CDR3 is made up of 14 amino acids.

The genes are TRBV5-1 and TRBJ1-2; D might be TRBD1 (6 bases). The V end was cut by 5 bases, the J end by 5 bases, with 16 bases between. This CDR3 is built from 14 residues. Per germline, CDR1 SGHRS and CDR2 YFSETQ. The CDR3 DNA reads TGCGCCAGCAGTACCGGGACAACGATTTATGGCTACACCTTC. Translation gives CASSTGTTIYGYTF.

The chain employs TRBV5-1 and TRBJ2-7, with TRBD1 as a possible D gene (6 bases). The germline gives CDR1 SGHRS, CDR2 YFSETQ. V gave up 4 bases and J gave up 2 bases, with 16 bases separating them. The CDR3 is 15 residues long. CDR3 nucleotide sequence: TGCGCCAGCAGCGACCGGGACACAGACGCCTACGAGCAGTACTTC. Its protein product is CASSDRDTDAYEQYF.

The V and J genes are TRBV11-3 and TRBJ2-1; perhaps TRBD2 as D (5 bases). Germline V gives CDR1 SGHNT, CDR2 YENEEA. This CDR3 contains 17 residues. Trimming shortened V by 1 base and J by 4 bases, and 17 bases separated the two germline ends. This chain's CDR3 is CASSLGSRAGSYNEQFF. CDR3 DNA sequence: TGTGCCAGCAGCTTAGGTAGTCGGGCGGGCTCATACAATGAGCAGTTCTTC.

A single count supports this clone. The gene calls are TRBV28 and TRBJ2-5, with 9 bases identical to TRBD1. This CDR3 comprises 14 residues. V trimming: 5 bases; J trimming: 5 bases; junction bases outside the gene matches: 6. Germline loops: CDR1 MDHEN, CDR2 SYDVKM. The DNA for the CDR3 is TGTGCCAGCAGTAGGGACAGGGTGGGGGAGACCCAGTACTTC. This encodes CASSRDRVGETQYF.

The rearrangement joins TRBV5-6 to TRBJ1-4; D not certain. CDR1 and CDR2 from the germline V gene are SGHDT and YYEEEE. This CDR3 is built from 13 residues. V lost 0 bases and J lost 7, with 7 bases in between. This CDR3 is CASSLGQVEKLFF. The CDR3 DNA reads TGTGCCAGCAGCTTGGGGCAGGTTGAAAAACTGTTTTTT.

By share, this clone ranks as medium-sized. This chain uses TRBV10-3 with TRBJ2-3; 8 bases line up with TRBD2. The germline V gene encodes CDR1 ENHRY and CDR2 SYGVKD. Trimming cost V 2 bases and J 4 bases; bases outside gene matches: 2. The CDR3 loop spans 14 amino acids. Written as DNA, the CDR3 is TGTGCCATCAGTGAGCGGGAGGGCCCAGATACGCAGTATTTT. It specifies CAISEREGPDTQYF.

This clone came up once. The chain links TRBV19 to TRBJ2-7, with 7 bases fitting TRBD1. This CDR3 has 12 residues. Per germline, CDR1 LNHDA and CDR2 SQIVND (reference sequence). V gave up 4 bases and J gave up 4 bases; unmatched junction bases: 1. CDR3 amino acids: CASSKGAYEQYF. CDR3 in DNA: TGTGCCAGTAGTAAGGGGGCTTACGAGCAGTACTTC.

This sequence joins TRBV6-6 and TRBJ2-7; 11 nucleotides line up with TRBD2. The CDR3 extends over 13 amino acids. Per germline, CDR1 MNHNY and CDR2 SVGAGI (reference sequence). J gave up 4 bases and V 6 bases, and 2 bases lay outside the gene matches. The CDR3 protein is CASRIAGGYEQYF. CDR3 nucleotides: TGTGCCAGCAGAATAGCGGGAGGGTACGAGCAGTACTTC.

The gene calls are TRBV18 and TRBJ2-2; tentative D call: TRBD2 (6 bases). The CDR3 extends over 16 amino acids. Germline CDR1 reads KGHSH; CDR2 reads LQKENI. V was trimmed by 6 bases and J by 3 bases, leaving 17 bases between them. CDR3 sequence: CASSNLGRRDTGELFF. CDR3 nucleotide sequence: TGTGCCAGCTCTAACCTGGGCCGGAGGGACACCGGGGAGCTGTTTTTT.

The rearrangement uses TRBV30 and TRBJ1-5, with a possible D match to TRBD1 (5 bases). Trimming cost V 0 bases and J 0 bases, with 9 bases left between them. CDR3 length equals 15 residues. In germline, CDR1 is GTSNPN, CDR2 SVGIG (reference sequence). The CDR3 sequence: CAWSVRQNSNQPQHF. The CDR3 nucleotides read TGTGCCTGGAGTGTAAGACAGAATAGCAATCAGCCCCAGCATTTT.

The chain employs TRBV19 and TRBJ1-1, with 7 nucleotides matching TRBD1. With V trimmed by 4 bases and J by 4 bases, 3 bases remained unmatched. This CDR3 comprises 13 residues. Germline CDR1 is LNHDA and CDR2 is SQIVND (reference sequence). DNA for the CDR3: TGTGCCAGTAGTACGACAGGGCTCACTGAAGCTTTCTTT. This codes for CASSTTGLTEAFF. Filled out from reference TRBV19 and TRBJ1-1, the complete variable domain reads DGGITQSPKYLFRKEGQNVTLSCEQNLNHDAMYWYRQDPGQGLRLIYYSQIVNDFQKGDIAEGYSVSREKKESFPLTVTSAQKNPTAFYLCASSTTGLTEAFFGQGTRLTVV.

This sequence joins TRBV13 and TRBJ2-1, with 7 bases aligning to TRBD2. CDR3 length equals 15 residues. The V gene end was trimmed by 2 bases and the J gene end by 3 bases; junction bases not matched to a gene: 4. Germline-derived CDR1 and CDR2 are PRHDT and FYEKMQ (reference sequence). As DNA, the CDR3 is TGTGCCAGCAGCTTACGGGGGGTTGGCTACAATGAGCAGTTCTTC. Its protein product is CASSLRGVGYNEQFF.

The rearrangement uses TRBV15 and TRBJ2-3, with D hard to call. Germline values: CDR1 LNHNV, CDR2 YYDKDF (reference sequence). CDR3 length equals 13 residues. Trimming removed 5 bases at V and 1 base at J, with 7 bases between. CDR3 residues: CATSPLGTDTQYF. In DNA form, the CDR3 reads TGTGCCACCAGCCCCCTAGGCACAGATACGCAGTATTTT.